The clone carrying this T cell receptor beta chain has a handful of counts. Its target is not known. This entry belongs to a study of T-cell reconstitution after alpha-beta-depleted transplantation in children. Unique molecular identifiers were used to barcode this TCRbeta library. TCRdb reanalysed the PCR reads using MiXCR and keeps one entry per CDR3 protein. The data show about 590,000 distinct CDR3 sequences, roughly 13% seen once. V trimming: 0 bases; J trimming: 2 bases; junction bases outside the gene matches: 4. Per the germline V gene, CDR1 is SGDLS and CDR2 is YYNGEE. The CDR3 extends over 15 amino acids. Overall study results and limits: When one year had passed after transplant, most T-cell counts and diversity came from newly produced T cells. The study traced high day-60 TCRbeta diversity in some patients to surviving recipient T cells and thymic progenitors.

This TCR was sampled from a male patient aged 10-17 years who had a stem cell transplant for acute myeloid leukemia, so the T cells may come from the graft donor. This sequence joins TRBV9 and TRBJ2-5, with 7 bases aligning to TRBD2. The source was PBMCs, mostly from graft donor cells, collected 360 days after TCRalphabeta/CD19-depleted stem cell transplant. The CDR3 loop is CASSVDGRIQETQYF. The CDR3 bases are TGTGCCAGCAGCGTAGACGGGAGGATACAAGAGACCCAGTACTTC.